This record covers a single T cell receptor beta chain. Profiled with immunoSEQ multiplex PCR; TCRdb holds only in-frame clones, not every one. The sample shows 320,000 or so clones, less than 85% of them seen only once. The V and J ends lost 3 bases and 8 bases, in that order; junction bases with no gene match: 8. In germline, CDR1 is ENHRY, CDR2 SYGVKD. This CDR3 has 14 amino acids. The source of the sample is a study of blood T cell repertoires in COVID-19. The clonotype originates from a woman aged 30 to 39 who had been exposed to COVID-19. Sequenced input: PBMCs or T cells enriched from blood (not recorded which). The chain is built from TRBV10-3 and TRBJ1-2; 8 nucleotides agree with TRBD1. The CDR3 here is CAISEGQGTGGYTF. CDR3 nucleotides: TGTGCCATCAGTGAAGGACAGGGTACGGGCGGCTACACCTTC.